This is a list of T cell receptor beta chains from one sample in a study of blood T cell repertoires in COVID-19. The protocol was immunoSEQ multiplex PCR, while the TCRdb copy is restricted to in-frame clones and leaves out a portion. This repertoire shows 250,000 to 350,000 clones, nearly 90% found once; its top ten account for less than 2%. Sequencing was done on a sample of PBMCs or T cells enriched from blood (not recorded which). These receptors came from a woman aged 18-29 years with acute COVID-19. The CDR3 runs from the conserved cysteine through the conserved F or W. Each record gives: D gene, V gene, J gene, clone size, CDR3 DNA, CDR3 protein. A D gene is named only where the DNA matches it firmly. Some rows mark clone size as missing; the rest say once, few, many or name a class of expanded clone.

TRBD1	TRBV12-3/TRBV12-4	TRBJ1-1	-	TGTGCCAGCAGCCGACAGGGTGCTTCTTTCGCTTTCTTT	CASSRQGASFAFF
-	TRBV6-2/TRBV6-3	TRBJ2-5	-	TGTGCCAGCAGTTACTTGTTCAGGGGAAGCGAGACCCAGTACTTC	CASSYLFRGSETQYF
-	TRBV10-1	TRBJ2-7	-	TGCGCCAGCAGTGAATTCAGGGGCTACGAGCAGTACTTC	CASSEFRGYEQYF
TRBD1	TRBV29-1	TRBJ1-2	-	TGCAGCTCCTCGACAGGGGGCCGGGGTCCGGGTGGCTACACCTTC	CSSSTGGRGPGGYTF
TRBD2	TRBV9	TRBJ2-1	-	TGTGCCAGCAGCACCGCTAGCGGGAGTAAAAATGAGCAGTTCTTC	CASSTASGSKNEQFF
TRBD2	TRBV7-9	TRBJ2-1	few	TGTGCCAGCAGCTCAGGAACGGGAGGGCCCGATGAGCAGTTCTTC	CASSSGTGGPDEQFF
-	TRBV6-2/TRBV6-3	TRBJ2-3	-	TGTGCCAGCAGTTACTCCTTTATGGCAGGTTTGGGCACAGATACGCAGTATTTT	CASSYSFMAGLGTDTQYF
-	TRBV6-2/TRBV6-3	TRBJ2-6	-	TGTGCCAGCAGTCACACAGGGTCCTCTGGGGCCAACGTCCTGACTTTC	CASSHTGSSGANVLTF
-	TRBV27	TRBJ1-1	-	TGTGCCAGCAGTTTATCATCGCAGGGGCGGACTGAAGCTTTCTTT	CASSLSSQGRTEAFF
-	TRBV3-1/TRBV3-2	TRBJ1-1	-	TGTGCCAGCAGCCAAGATCTTCCAGGGAACACTGAAGCTTTCTTT	CASSQDLPGNTEAFF
TRBD1	TRBV2	TRBJ2-1	-	TGTGCCAGCAGTGAGCAGGAGACAGGGGGCTTTGAGCAGTTCTTC	CASSEQETGGFEQFF
-	TRBV9	TRBJ1-2	-	TGTGCCAGCAACGACCCCGGGAAGCAAGGCTACACCTTC	CASNDPGKQGYTF
-	TRBV4-2	TRBJ1-2	-	TGTGCCAGCAGCCAAGATCGCGGCAGATCTAACTATGGCTACACCTTC	CASSQDRGRSNYGYTF
TRBD2	TRBV19	TRBJ2-1	-	TGTGCCAGTAGTATATTGCGGGAGGACCTCAATGAGCAGTTCTTC	CASSILREDLNEQFF
TRBD2	TRBV30	TRBJ2-7	-	TGTGCCTGGAGTGGGACTAGCGGGAGGGCGGGCTACGAGCAGTACTTC	CAWSGTSGRAGYEQYF
-	TRBV11-2	TRBJ2-2	once	TGTGCCAGCAGCTTAACCTCTAGCTTTCGGACCGGGGAGCTGTTTTTT	CASSLTSSFRTGELFF
-	TRBV27	TRBJ2-3	-	TGTGCCAGCAGTCCCCAGGGGGATACGCAGTATTTT	CASSPQGDTQYF
TRBD1	TRBV5-1	TRBJ1-4	-	TGCGCCAGCAGCTCCTTACAGGGGGCTCCTAATGAAAAACTGTTTTTT	CASSSLQGAPNEKLFF
-	TRBV4-2	TRBJ1-2	-	TGTGCCAGCAGCCACGATGGTGCGGGGACGAACTATGGCTACACCTTC	CASSHDGAGTNYGYTF
-	TRBV5-8	TRBJ1-4	-	TGTGCCAGCAGCTTGGACAGGTCTAATGAAAAACTGTTTTTT	CASSLDRSNEKLFF
TRBD2	TRBV18	TRBJ2-1	-	TGTGCCAGCTCACCCCCAGCGGGAGGGCATGAGCAGTTCTTC	CASSPPAGGHEQFF
-	TRBV6-5	TRBJ2-7	-	TGTGCCAGCCGGGACAAAGTCTACGAGCAGTACTTC	CASRDKVYEQYF